This TCR beta chain was retrieved from a study of control samples from healthy donors and cancer patients. Only in-frame clones appear in the TCRdb table, and some are missing; sequencing was by immunoSEQ multiplex PCR. The table lists under 150,000 clones, more than 80% of them singletons. This TCR came from a woman between 45 and 65 years old with colorectal cancer. The sequenced sample consisted of PBMCs.

The chain's CDR3 is CATSTGLAGDEQFF. CDR3 nucleotide sequence: TGTGCCACCAGCACTGGACTAGCGGGAGACGAGCAGTTCTTC. The chain combines TRBV15 with TRBJ2-1, with TRBD2 matching 13 bases. The germline V gene encodes CDR1 LNHNV and CDR2 YYDKDF (reference sequence). The CDR3 sequence is 14 residues long. With 4 bases clipped from V and 10 bases from J, the junction kept 4 bases outside the gene matches.